The rows below give T cell receptor beta chains drawn from one sample of a study of CXCR3-negative and CXCR3-positive naive CD8 T cells. After re-calling the 5' RACE reads, TCRdb lists one entry per CDR3 protein, DNA absent. This sample's clone table lists under 70,000 distinct CDR3 sequences. Sequenced: naive CXCR3+ CD8+ T cells from blood. Source of these receptors: a human donor in good health. Some clones in this sample may be carry-over from other donors' samples. CDR3s include the opening cysteine and the closing phenylalanine or tryptophan.

V	J	CDR3
TRBV7-9	TRBJ2-5	CASSSARVSQYF
TRBV10-2	TRBJ1-4	CASRGGEKLFF
TRBV29-1	TRBJ2-3	CSAQRQNSADTQYF
TRBV5-5	TRBJ1-1	CASSLGYLDTEAFF
TRBV29-1	TRBJ2-7	CSVELTSGDTYEQYF
TRBV7-3	TRBJ2-6	CASSSGQARSGANVLTF
TRBV14	TRBJ2-7	CASSQVAGRYYEQYF
TRBV10-2	TRBJ2-3	CASRALAGVRTDTQYF
TRBV15	TRBJ2-7	CATSAGGGGEQYF
TRBV4-1	TRBJ2-7	CASSQEGTSLREQYF
TRBV6-2/TRBV6-3	TRBJ1-1	CASSYVGYAEAFF
TRBV12-3/TRBV12-4	TRBJ2-7	CASSFQGSEQYF
TRBV29-1	TRBJ2-7	CSVRTYTYEQYF
TRBV5-1	TRBJ2-5	CASSPYSGDSETQYF
TRBV23-1	TRBJ2-1	CASTIDPSYEQFF
TRBV7-8	TRBJ2-7	CASSPRGSGVSYEQYF
TRBV9	TRBJ2-1	CASSVAGGSSYNEQFF
TRBV4-2	TRBJ2-1	CASSHESGGAWNEQFF
TRBV7-6	TRBJ2-7	CASSSPGQGLNSYEQYF
TRBV7-2	TRBJ2-7	CASSALAGSYEQYF
TRBV6-2/TRBV6-3	TRBJ1-1	CASSYSGDGNTEAFF
TRBV29-1	TRBJ2-2	CSVEIEGRAGELFF
TRBV7-8	TRBJ2-2	CASSLGQGNTGELFF
TRBV6-6	TRBJ2-1	CASSYADLYNEQFF
TRBV15	TRBJ1-5	CATSRVTGVRPQHF
TRBV6-5	TRBJ2-6	CASSYTGSSSGANVLTF
TRBV11-2	TRBJ2-3	CASSPLGTPDTQYF
TRBV20-1	TRBJ1-1	CSARAASLAEAFF
TRBV29-1	TRBJ1-2	CSVDWWGQGGDYGYTF